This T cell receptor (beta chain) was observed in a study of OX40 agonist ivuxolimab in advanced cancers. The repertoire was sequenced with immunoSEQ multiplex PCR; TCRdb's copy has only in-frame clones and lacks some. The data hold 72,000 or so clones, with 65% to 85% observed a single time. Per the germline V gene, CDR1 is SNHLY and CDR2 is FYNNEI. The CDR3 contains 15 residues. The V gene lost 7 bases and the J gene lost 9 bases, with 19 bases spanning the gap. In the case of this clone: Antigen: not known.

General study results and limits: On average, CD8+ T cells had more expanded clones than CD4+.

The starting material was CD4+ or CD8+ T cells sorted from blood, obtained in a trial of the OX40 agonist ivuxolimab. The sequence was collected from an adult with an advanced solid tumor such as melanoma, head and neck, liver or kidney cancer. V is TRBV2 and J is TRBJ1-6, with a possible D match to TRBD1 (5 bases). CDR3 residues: CASTGSERAISPLHF. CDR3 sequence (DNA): TGTGCCAGCACAGGGTCCGAAAGAGCCATTTCACCCCTCCACTTT.